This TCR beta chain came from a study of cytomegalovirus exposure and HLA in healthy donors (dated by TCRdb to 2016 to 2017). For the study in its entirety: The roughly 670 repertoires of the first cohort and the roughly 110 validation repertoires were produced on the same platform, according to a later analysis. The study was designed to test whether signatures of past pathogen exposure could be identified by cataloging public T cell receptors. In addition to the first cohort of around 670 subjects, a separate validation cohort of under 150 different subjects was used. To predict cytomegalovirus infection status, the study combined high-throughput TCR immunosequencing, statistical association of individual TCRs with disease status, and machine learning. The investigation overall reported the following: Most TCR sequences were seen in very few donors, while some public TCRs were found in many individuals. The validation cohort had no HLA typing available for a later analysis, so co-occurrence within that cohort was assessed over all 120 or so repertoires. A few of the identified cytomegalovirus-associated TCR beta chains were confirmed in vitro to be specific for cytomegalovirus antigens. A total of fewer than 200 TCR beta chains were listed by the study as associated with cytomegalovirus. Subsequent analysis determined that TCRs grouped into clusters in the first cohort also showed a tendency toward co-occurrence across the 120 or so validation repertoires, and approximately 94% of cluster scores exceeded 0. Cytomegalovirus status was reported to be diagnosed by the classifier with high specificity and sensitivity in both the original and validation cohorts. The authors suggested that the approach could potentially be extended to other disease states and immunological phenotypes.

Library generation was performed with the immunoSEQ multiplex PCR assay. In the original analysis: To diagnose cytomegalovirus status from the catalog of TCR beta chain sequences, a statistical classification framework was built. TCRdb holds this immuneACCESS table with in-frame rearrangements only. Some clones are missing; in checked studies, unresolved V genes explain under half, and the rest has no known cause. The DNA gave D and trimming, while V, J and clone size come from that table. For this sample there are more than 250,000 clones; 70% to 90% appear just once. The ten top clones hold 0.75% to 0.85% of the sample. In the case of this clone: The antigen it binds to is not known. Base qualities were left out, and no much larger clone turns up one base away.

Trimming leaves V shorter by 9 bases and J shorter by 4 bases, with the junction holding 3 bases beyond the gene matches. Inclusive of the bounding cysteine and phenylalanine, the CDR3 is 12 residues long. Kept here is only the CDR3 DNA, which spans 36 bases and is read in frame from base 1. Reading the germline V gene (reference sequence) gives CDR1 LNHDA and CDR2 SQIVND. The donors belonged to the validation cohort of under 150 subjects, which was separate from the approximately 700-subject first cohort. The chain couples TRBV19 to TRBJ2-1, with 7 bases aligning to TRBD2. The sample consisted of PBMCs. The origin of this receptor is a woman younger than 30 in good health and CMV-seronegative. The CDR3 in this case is CASQAGYNEQFF. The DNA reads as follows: TGTGCCAGCCAAGCGGGATACAATGAGCAGTTCTTC. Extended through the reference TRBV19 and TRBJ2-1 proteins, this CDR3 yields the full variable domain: DGGITQSPKYLFRKEGQNVTLSCEQNLNHDAMYWYRQDPGQGLRLIYYSQIVNDFQKGDIAEGYSVSREKKESFPLTVTSAQKNPTAFYLCASQAGYNEQFFGPGTRLTVL.